The 25 T cell receptor beta chains below were found in one sample sequenced in a study of blood T cell repertoires in COVID-19. TCRdb's copy holds only in-frame clones and misses some; the assay was immunoSEQ multiplex PCR. The top ten clones hold more than 9.5% of a sample with roughly 150,000 clones, roughly four fifths of them seen once. Sequenced input: peripheral blood. The receptors derive from a man between 60 and 75 years old with active or convalescent COVID-19.

This clone has a handful of counts. The chain recombines TRBV5-4 with TRBJ1-5, with a weak D call TRBD1 (5 bases). Trimming pared 0 bases from V and 1 base from J, leaving 5 bases between. Germline V gives CDR1 SGHNT, CDR2 YYREEE (reference sequence). The CDR3 length is 14 residues. This CDR3 reads CASSLGTSNQPQHF. Here the CDR3 DNA reads TGTGCCAGCAGCTTGGGGACAAGCAATCAGCCCCAGCATTTT.

This clone has only one observation. V usage is TRBV5-5 and J usage is TRBJ2-7; D is unclear. Germline lookup yields CDR1 SGHKS and CDR2 YYEKEE (reference sequence). The CDR3 runs 15 residues. V lost 4 bases and J 2 bases, leaving 16 bases between the germline ends. DNA of the CDR3: TGTGCCAGCAGCCCCCAACTCCACCCTCCCTACGAGCAGTACTTC. Translating it yields CASSPQLHPPYEQYF.

This chain links TRBV2 with TRBJ1-1; D remains unclear. This CDR3 comprises 13 residues. V dropped 6 bases and J dropped 1 base, with 9 bases sitting between them. CDR1 and CDR2 from the germline V gene are SNHLY and FYNNEI. For the CDR3, the DNA is TGTGCCAGCAGGGCTACAGAGAACACTGAAGCTTTCTTT. Translated, it gives CASRATENTEAFF.

The gene calls are TRBV27 and TRBJ1-2; 9 bases are a match to TRBD1. The V gene end was trimmed by 6 bases and the J gene end by 7 bases; junction bases not matched to a gene: 6. Looked up from germline, CDR1 is MNHEY and CDR2 is SMNVEV (reference sequence). CDR3 size: 13 residues. DNA of the CDR3: TGTGCCAGCAGCCAACAGGGGGCCGGTGGCTACACCTTC. This translates into CASSQQGAGGYTF.

This chain connects TRBV5-3 to TRBJ1-5; 8 nucleotides agree with TRBD1. TRBV5-3 is an ORF for which the function is uncertain. Trimming took 5 bases from V and 3 from J; bases not matched to a gene: 7. This CDR3 spans 15 amino acids. The CDR3, as DNA: TGTGCCAGAAGATCACTCCAGGGGGCCAATCAGCCCCAGCATTTT. It translates to CARRSLQGANQPQHF.

This clone appeared a few times. This chain connects TRBV2 to TRBJ1-5, with TRBD1 matching over 7 bases. V lost 5 bases to trimming and J lost 1 base; unmatched junction nucleotides: 5. Germline V gives CDR1 SNHLY, CDR2 FYNNEI. The CDR3 is 15 residues long. The CDR3 nucleotides are TGTGCCAGCAGTCAAGGGACAGCAAGCAATCAGCCCCAGCATTTT. Protein: CASSQGTASNQPQHF. The full variable domain, its missing parts supplied by reference TRBV2 and TRBJ1-5, is EPEVTQTPSHQVTQMGQEVILRCVPISNHLYFYWYRQILGQKVEFLVSFYNNEISEKSEIFDDQFSVERPDGSNFTLKIRSTKLEDSAMYFCASSQGTASNQPQHFGDGTRLSIL.

This chain links TRBV12-3 or TRBV12-4 with TRBJ1-5; D gene uncertain. The V end was cut by 6 bases, the J end by 4 bases, with 10 bases between. The CDR3 runs to 13 residues. For the CDR3, the DNA is TGTGCCAGCAGCCCCGACATTAATCAGCCCCAGCATTTT. Its protein product is CASSPDINQPQHF.

This chain uses TRBV3-1 (or the pseudogene TRBV3-2) with TRBJ2-7; tentatively, D is TRBD2 (7 bases). Trimming stripped 4 bases from V and 4 bases from J, with 14 bases between. Germline-derived CDR1 and CDR2 are LGHDT and YNNKEL (reference sequence). The CDR3 contains 14 residues. CDR3 in DNA: TGTGCCAGCAGCCTGGGGGGGCCGACGTACGAGCAGTACTTC. It encodes CASSLGGPTYEQYF.

This chain connects TRBV3-1 (or the pseudogene TRBV3-2) to TRBJ2-3; 15 nucleotides align to TRBD2. This CDR3 is 20 amino acids long. Germline V CDR1 and CDR2: LGHDT, YNNKEL (reference sequence). The V segment lost 3 bases and the J segment 3 bases; nucleotides outside the gene matches: 13. The CDR3 protein is CASSHQPGLAGGRSTDTQYF. The DNA of the CDR3 is TGTGCCAGCAGCCACCAACCGGGACTAGCGGGAGGAAGGAGTACAGATACGCAGTATTTT.

Written as DNA, the CDR3 is TGTGCCAGCAGCTTAGGCGGTAGGTACGAGCAGTACTTC. Translation gives CASSLGGRYEQYF. V is TRBV11-2 and J is TRBJ2-7; D is uncertain. This CDR3 is built from 13 residues. In germline, CDR1 is SGHAT, CDR2 FQNNGV. With 1 base removed from V and 4 bases from J, the gap between germline ends came to 8 bases.

The V and J genes are TRBV21-1 and TRBJ2-7; TRBD2 is the table's D call, not checked against the DNA. TRBV21-1 is marked as a pseudogene. CDR3 length equals 18 residues. CDR3 nucleotides: TGTGCCAGCAGCAATCGGCCCGGGACTAGCGGGAGTAGTTACGAGCAGTACTTC. Translated, it gives CASSNRPGTSGSSYEQYF.

The chain joins TRBV20-1 to TRBJ2-3; no clear D gene. Germline loops: CDR1 DFQATT, CDR2 SNEGSKA (reference sequence). The CDR3 loop spans 11 amino acids. V was pared by 5 bases and J by 6 bases, with 9 bases between. DNA for the CDR3: TGCAGTGCTTTCCCGCGCGATACGCAGTATTTT. Its protein is CSAFPRDTQYF.

V and J are TRBV5-1 and TRBJ1-2; 7 bases are a match to TRBD1. CDR1 is SGHRS, CDR2 YFSETQ, per germline. The CDR3 contains 16 residues. V lost 4 bases and J lost 0; bases outside the gene matches: 9. DNA of the CDR3: TGCGCCAGCAGCGATGGGGACAGATTCACTAACTATGGCTACACCTTC. Protein sequence: CASSDGDRFTNYGYTF.

This clone has just a few counts. The chain has TRBV6-5 and TRBJ2-5; D possibly corresponds to TRBD1 (6 bases). The CDR3 loop spans 15 amino acids. The V and J ends lost 6 bases and 5 bases respectively, with 19 bases between them. Germline V gene lookup returns CDR1 MNHEY and CDR2 SVGAGI. The CDR3 protein is CASRRTAGTSETQYF. The CDR3 bases are TGTGCCAGCAGAAGGACAGCCGGGACAAGCGAGACCCAGTACTTC.

V gene TRBV11-2 combines with J gene TRBJ1-1; no clear D. The CDR3 is 16 amino acids. Germline assignment: CDR1 SGHAT and CDR2 FQNNGV. V was cut by 5 bases and J by 0 bases, with 16 bases left in between. The CDR3 protein is CASSPPGFAMNTEAFF. The DNA of the CDR3 is TGTGCCAGCAGCCCTCCGGGATTTGCCATGAACACTGAAGCTTTCTTT.

This clone has a single count. V is TRBV2 and J is TRBJ2-2; 11 nucleotides line up with TRBD1. Germline assignment: CDR1 SNHLY and CDR2 FYNNEI. The CDR3 contains 14 residues. Trimming removed 6 bases from V and 3 bases from J; junction bases left unmatched: 0. CDR3 region: CASRGQGDTGELFF. Written as DNA, the CDR3 is TGTGCCAGCAGGGGACAGGGGGACACCGGGGAGCTGTTTTTT.

The chain combines TRBV18 with TRBJ1-6; TRBD1 agrees at 8 bases. CDR3 length equals 15 residues. V was clipped by 2 bases and J by 8 bases; unmatched bases: 5. The V gene's germline CDR1 is KGHSH and CDR2 LQKENI. CDR3 sequence (DNA): TGTGCCAGCTCACCAGTGGGGACAGGTGATTCACCCCTCCACTTT. Translation gives CASSPVGTGDSPLHF. The full variable domain, with the rest looked up from reference TRBV18 and TRBJ1-6, is NAGVMQNPRHLVRRRGQEARLRCSPMKGHSHVYWYRQLPEEGLKFMVYLQKENIIDESGMPKERFSAEFPKEGPSILRIQQVVRGDSAAYFCASSPVGTGDSPLHFGNGTRLTVT.

The chain recombines TRBV10-3 with TRBJ2-7; TRBD1 agrees at 8 bases. This CDR3 is 16 amino acids long. Germline assignment: CDR1 ENHRY and CDR2 SYGVKD. The V and J ends lost 1 base and 1 base, in that order; junction bases with no gene match: 6. The chain's CDR3 is CAISELGTGVSYEQYF. The CDR3, as DNA: TGTGCCATCAGTGAGTTGGGGACAGGCGTATCCTACGAGCAGTACTTC.

The chain combines TRBV19 with TRBJ1-1; perhaps TRBD1 as D (5 bases). V dropped 7 bases and J dropped 6 bases, with 18 bases sitting between them. CDR1 is LNHDA, CDR2 SQIVND, per germline (reference sequence). The CDR3 contains 14 residues. The CDR3 loop is CASTLVGESAEAFF. The CDR3, as DNA: TGTGCCAGTACCCTCGTAGGGGAATCAGCTGAAGCTTTCTTT.

This clone showed up just once. The chain combines TRBV14 with TRBJ1-5, with D maybe TRBD1 (6 bases). Trimming cost V 1 base and J 3 bases, with 10 bases left between them. This CDR3 spans 15 amino acids. Germline loops: CDR1 SGHDN, CDR2 FVKESK. This CDR3 reads CASSQVRGYNQPQHF. The DNA for the CDR3 is TGTGCCAGCAGCCAAGTCAGGGGTTACAATCAGCCCCAGCATTTT.

The table lists this clone with a count of one. The chain uses TRBV29-1 and TRBJ2-1; TRBD1 is a possible D gene (7 bases). Germline CDR1 reads SQVTM; CDR2 reads ANQGSEA. The CDR3 consists of 13 residues. V was shortened by 6 bases and J by 2 bases, with 11 bases between the two germline ends. CDR3 DNA: TGCAGCGTCAGGGGGGAACCCTACAATGAGCAGTTCTTC. As protein: CSVRGEPYNEQFF.

The chain employs TRBV9 and TRBJ1-1; D perhaps matches TRBD1 (6 bases). The CDR3 has 13 residues. CDR1 is SGDLS, CDR2 YYNGEE, per germline. V was cut by 3 bases and J by 4 bases, with 10 bases left in between. CDR3 region: CASSEGVSTEAFF. CDR3 coding DNA: TGTGCCAGCAGCGAGGGGGTTAGCACTGAAGCTTTCTTT.

This clone was counted a few times. The chain recombines TRBV5-6 with TRBJ2-2; D gene ambiguous. In germline, CDR1 is SGHDT, CDR2 YYEEEE. With 3 bases removed from V and 0 bases from J, the gap between germline ends came to 9 bases. This CDR3 region has 15 residues. CDR3 region: CASSSWLPNTGELFF. The DNA for the CDR3 is TGTGCCAGCAGCTCCTGGCTGCCGAACACCGGGGAGCTGTTTTTT.

This chain uses TRBV19 with TRBJ1-2, with a weak D call TRBD1 (5 bases). The CDR3 contains 14 residues. V lost 1 base to trimming and J lost 0 bases, with 6 bases between them. Germline loops: CDR1 LNHDA, CDR2 SQIVND (reference sequence). The CDR3 DNA is TGTGCCAGTAGTATAGGACAGTCTAACTATGGCTACACCTTC. Translation gives CASSIGQSNYGYTF.

The chain couples TRBV5-8 to TRBJ1-2; D might be TRBD1 (5 bases). The CDR3 covers 14 residues. Germline CDR1 SGHTS, CDR2 YDEGEE. V shed 2 bases and J shed 4 bases, with 12 bases lying between them. CDR3 sequence: CASSFGGAFYGYTF. The CDR3 DNA is TGTGCCAGCAGCTTTGGTGGGGCGTTCTATGGCTACACCTTC.